This T cell receptor beta chain came from a study of blood T cells in healthy people across ages. CDR1 and CDR2 from the germline V gene are DFQATT and SNEGSKA (reference sequence). The V and J ends lost 1 base and 1 base respectively, with 10 bases between them. This CDR3 is 14 amino acids long. Isolation of PBMCs gave at least 6 million cells per sample. A second PCR of about 6 to 12 cycles used a sample-barcoded 5' primer and a J-beta primer mix. CDR3-containing paired-end reads numbered at least 2.5 million in each sample. MiXCR was run by TCRdb on the 5' RACE reads, yielding one entry per CDR3 protein. The table has around 500,000 distinct CDR3 sequences, roughly a quarter seen once. This clonotype was seen a single time. These data were also filed under a second study, of T cells of mothers and their children.

This clonotype was sampled from a boy between 2 and 15 years old in good health. Sequencing was carried out using blood. This chain links TRBV20-1 with TRBJ1-1; unclear D gene. CDR3 region: CSARVGATNTEAFF. In DNA, the CDR3 is TGCAGTGCTAGAGTTGGAGCGACGAACACTGAAGCTTTCTTT.